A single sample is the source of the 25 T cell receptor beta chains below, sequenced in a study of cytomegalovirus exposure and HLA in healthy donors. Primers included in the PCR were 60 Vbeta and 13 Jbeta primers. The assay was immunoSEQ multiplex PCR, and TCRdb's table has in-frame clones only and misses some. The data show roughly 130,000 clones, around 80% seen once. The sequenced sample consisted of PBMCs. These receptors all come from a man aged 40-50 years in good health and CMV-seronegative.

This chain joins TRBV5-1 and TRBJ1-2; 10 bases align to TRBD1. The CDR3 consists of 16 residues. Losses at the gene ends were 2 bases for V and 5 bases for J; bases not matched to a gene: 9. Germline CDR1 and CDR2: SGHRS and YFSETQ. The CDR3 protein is CASSLQAGTGEYGYTF. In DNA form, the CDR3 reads TGCGCCAGCAGCTTACAAGCCGGGACAGGGGAATATGGCTACACCTTC.

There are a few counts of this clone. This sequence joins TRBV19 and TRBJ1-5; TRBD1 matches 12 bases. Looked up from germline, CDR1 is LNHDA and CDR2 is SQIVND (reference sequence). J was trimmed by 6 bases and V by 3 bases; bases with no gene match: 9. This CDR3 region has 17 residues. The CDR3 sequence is CASSMRGGQGAFQPQHF. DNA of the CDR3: TGTGCCAGTAGTATGAGAGGGGGACAGGGGGCTTTTCAGCCCCAGCATTTT.

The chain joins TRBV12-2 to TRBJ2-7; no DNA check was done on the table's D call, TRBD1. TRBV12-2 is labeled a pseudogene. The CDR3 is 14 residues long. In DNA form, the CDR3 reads TGTGCAAGTCACAATGGGACAGGGAACTACGAGCAGTACTTC. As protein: CASHNGTGNYEQYF.

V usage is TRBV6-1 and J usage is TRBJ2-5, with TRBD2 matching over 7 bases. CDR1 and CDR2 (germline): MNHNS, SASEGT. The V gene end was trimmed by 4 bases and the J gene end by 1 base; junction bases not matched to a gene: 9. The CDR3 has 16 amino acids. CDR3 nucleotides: TGTGCCAGCAGTGTCAGTCTAGCGGAGCCCCAAGAGACCCAGTACTTC. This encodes CASSVSLAEPQETQYF.

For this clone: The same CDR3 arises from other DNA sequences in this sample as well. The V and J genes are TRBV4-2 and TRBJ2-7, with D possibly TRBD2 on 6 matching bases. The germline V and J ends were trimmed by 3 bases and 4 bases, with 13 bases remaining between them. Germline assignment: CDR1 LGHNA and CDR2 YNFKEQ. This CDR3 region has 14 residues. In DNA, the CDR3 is TGTGCCAGCAGCCAGCCCGGGACTCCTTACGAGCAGTACTTC. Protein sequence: CASSQPGTPYEQYF.

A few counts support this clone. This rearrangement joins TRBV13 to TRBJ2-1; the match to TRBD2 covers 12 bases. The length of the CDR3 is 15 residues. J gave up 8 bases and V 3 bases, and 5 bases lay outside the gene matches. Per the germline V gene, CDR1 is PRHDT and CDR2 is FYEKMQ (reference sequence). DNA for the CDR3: TGTGCCAGCAGCTTCCTAGCGGGGGGGCAGCATGAGCAGTTCTTC. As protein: CASSFLAGGQHEQFF.

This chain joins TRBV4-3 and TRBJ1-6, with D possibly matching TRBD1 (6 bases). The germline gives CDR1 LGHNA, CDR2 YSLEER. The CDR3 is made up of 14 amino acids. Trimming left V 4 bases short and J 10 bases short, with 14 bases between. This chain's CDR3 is CASSRGQYDSPLHF. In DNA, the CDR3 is TGCGCCAGCAGCCGTGGACAGTACGACTCACCCCTCCACTTT.

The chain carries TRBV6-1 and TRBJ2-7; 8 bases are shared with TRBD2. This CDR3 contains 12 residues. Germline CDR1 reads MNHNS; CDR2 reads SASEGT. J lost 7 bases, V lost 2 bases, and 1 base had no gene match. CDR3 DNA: TGTGCCAGCAGTGAACTAGCGGGTGAGCAGTACTTC. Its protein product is CASSELAGEQYF.

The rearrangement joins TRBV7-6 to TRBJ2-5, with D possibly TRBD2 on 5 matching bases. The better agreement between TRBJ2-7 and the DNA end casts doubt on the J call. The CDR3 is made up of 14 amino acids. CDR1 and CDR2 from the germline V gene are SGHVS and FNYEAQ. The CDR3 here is CASSPVGDSYEQYF. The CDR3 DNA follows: TGTGCCAGCAGTCCCGTGGGAGATAGCTACGAGCAGTACTTC.

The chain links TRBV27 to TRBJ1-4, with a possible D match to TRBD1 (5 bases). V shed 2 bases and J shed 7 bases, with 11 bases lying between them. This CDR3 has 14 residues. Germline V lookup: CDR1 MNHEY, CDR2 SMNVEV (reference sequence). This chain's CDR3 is CASSLGGGGEKLFF. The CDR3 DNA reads TGTGCCAGCAGTTTAGGGGGAGGCGGTGAAAAACTGTTTTTT.

The CDR3 DNA follows: TGTGCCAGCAGCTTACTACAGGGCTTAGCCAATGAGCAGTTCTTC. Its translation: CASSLLQGLANEQFF. V usage is TRBV5-4 and J usage is TRBJ2-1, with D perhaps TRBD1 (6 bases). The CDR3 contains 15 residues. Trimming left V 2 bases short and J 6 bases short, with 15 bases between. CDR1 SGHNT and CDR2 YYREEE come from the germline V gene (reference sequence).

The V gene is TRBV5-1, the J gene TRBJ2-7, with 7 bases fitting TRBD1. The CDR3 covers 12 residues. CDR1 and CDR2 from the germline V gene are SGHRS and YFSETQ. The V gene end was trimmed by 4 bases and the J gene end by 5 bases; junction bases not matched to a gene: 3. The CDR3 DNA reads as TGCGCCAGCAGCCCGACAGGGAACGAGCAGTACTTC. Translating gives CASSPTGNEQYF.

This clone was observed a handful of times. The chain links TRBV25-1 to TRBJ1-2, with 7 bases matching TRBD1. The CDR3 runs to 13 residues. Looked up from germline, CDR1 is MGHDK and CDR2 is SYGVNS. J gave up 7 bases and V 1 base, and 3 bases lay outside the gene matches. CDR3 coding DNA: TGTGCCAGCAGTGAATGGCAGGGGGTTGGCTACACCTTC. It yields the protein CASSEWQGVGYTF.

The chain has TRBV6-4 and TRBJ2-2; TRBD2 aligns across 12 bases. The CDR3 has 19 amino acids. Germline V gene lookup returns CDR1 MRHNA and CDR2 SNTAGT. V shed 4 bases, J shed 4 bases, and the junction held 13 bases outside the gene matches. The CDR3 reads CASSGTSGERVRGTGELFF. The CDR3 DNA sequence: TGTGCCAGCAGTGGGACTAGCGGGGAACGGGTTCGGGGCACCGGGGAGCTGTTTTTT.

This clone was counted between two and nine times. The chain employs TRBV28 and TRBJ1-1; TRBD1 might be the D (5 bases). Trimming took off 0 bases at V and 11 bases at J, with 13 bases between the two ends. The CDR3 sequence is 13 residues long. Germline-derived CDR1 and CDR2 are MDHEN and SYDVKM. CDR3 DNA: TGTGCCAGCAGTTTATGGGGGCCGGGTTCGGCTTTCTTT. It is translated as CASSLWGPGSAFF.

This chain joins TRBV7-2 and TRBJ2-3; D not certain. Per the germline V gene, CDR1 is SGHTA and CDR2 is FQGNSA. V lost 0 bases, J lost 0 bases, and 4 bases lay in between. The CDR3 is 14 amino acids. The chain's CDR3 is CASSLATSTDTQYF. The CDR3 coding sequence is TGTGCCAGCAGCTTAGCGACTAGCACAGATACGCAGTATTTT.

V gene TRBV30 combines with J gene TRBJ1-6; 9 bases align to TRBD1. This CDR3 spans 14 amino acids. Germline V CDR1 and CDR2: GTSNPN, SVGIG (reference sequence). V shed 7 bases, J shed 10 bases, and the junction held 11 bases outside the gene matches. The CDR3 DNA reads TGTGCCTTGGGGCCGGGACAGGGAAACTCACCCCTCCACTTT. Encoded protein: CALGPGQGNSPLHF.

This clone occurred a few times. The CDR3 loop reads CASSQELAIRTDTQYF. CDR3 coding DNA: TGCGCCAGCAGCCAAGAACTAGCTATTAGAACAGATACGCAGTATTTT. The chain links TRBV4-1 to TRBJ2-3, with D possibly being TRBD2 (6 bases). CDR1 MGHRA and CDR2 YSYEKL come from the germline V gene. Trimming shortened V by 0 bases and J by 3 bases, and 13 bases separated the two germline ends. The CDR3 runs 16 residues.

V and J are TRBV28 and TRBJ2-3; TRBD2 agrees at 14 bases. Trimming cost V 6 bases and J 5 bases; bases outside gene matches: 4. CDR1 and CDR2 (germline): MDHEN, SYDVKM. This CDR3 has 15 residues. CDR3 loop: CASSGTSGGIDTQYF. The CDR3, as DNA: TGTGCCAGCAGCGGGACTAGCGGGGGAATAGATACGCAGTATTTT.

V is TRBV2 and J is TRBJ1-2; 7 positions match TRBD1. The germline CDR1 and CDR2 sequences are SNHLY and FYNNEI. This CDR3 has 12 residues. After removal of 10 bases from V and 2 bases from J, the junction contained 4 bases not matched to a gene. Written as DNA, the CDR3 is TGTGCCAACTCGACAGGGAACTATGGCTACACCTTC. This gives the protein CANSTGNYGYTF.

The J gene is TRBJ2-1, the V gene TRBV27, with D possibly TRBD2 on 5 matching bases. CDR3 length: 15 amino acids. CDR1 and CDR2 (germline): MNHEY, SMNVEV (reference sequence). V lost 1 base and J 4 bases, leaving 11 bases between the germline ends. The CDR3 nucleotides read TGTGCCAGCAGTTTATTATCCGGAGGTTACAATGAGCAGTTCTTC. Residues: CASSLLSGGYNEQFF.

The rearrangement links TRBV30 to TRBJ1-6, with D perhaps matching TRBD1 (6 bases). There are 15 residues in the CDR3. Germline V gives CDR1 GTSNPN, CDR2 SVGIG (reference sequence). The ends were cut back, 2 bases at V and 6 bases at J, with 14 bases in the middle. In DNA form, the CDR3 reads TGTGCCTGGAGTAGGTCCAGGGGCATTAATTCACCCCTCCACTTT. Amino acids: CAWSRSRGINSPLHF. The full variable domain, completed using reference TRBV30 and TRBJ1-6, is SQTIHQWPATLVQPVGSPLSLECTVEGTSNPNLYWYRQAAGRGLQLLFYSVGIGQISSEVPQNLSASRPQDRQFILSSKKLLLSDSGFYLCAWSRSRGINSPLHFGNGTRLTVT.

The CDR3 here is CASSTGVPSGNTIYF. In nucleotides, the CDR3 is TGCGCCAGCAGTACAGGGGTCCCCTCTGGAAACACCATATATTTT. The chain is built from TRBV5-1 and TRBJ1-3, with TRBD1 matching 7 bases. Germline V gives CDR1 SGHRS, CDR2 YFSETQ. V trimming: 5 bases; J trimming: 0 bases; junction bases outside the gene matches: 5. The CDR3 extends over 15 amino acids.

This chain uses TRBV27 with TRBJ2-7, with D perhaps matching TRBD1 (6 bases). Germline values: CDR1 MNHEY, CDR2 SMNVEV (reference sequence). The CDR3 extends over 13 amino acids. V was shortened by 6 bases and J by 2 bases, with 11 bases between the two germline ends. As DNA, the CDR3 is TGTGCCAGCAGCCCTAGGACAGCCTACGAGCAGTACTTC. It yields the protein CASSPRTAYEQYF.

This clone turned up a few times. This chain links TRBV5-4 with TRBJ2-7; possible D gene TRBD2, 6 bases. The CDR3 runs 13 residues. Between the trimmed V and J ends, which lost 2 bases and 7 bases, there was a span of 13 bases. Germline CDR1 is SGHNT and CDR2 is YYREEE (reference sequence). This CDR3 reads CASSFGRAGEQYF. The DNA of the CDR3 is TGTGCCAGCAGCTTTGGTAGGGCGGGGGAGCAGTACTTC.